Shown below are 27 T cell receptor beta chains from a single sample sequenced in a study of human T cells and chemical hapten exposure. This sample's time point: pre-sensitization, week 0. Treatment described: therapeutic diphenylcyclopropenone sensitization with weekly scalp DPC. In TCRdb, the RACE reads were re-called with MiXCR into one record per CDR3 protein. Here the sample spans a few hundred thousand distinct CDR3 sequences, around 5% being singletons. This specimen was whole blood, taken in connection with sensitization to the hapten diphenylcyclopropenone (DPC). Every receptor here comes from a woman aged 18-30 years with alopecia areata. Some clones in this sample may be carry-over from other donors' samples.

J is TRBJ2-1 and V is TRBV6-2 or TRBV6-3; 8 bases map to TRBD1. The junction had 5 bases not matched to a gene; V was cut back by 0 bases and J by 4 bases. This CDR3 spans 16 amino acids. The germline V gene encodes CDR1 MNHEY and CDR2 SVGEGT. As DNA, the CDR3 is TGTGCCAGCAGTTACTCGATGGGACAGGTTTACAATGAGCAGTTCTTC. Encoded protein: CASSYSMGQVYNEQFF.

In its sample, this clonotype was seen a few times. V gene TRBV20-1 combines with J gene TRBJ1-2, with D unresolved. Germline loops: CDR1 DFQATT, CDR2 SNEGSKA (reference sequence). CDR3 length equals 14 residues. V was cut by 1 base and J by 4 bases, with 13 bases left in between. The CDR3 DNA reads as TGCAGTGCTAGAGCTCAGGCGGCCAGCTATGGCTACACCTTC. Protein: CSARAQAASYGYTF.

The chain employs TRBV28 and TRBJ2-7; D might be TRBD2 (7 bases). CDR1 is MDHEN and CDR2 is SYDVKM in the germline V gene. V lost 6 bases and J 5 bases, leaving 17 bases between the germline ends. There are 14 residues in the CDR3. CDR3 protein: CASRPSGAGDEQYF. The CDR3 DNA is TGTGCCAGCAGACCCTCAGGGGCGGGGGACGAGCAGTACTTC. The full variable domain, completed using reference TRBV28 and TRBJ2-7, is DVKVTQSSRYLVKRTGEKVFLECVQDMDHENMFWYRQDPGLGLRLIYFSYDVKMKEKGDIPEGYSVSREKKERFSLILESASTNQTSMYLCASRPSGAGDEQYFGPGTRLTVT.

In this sample, this clonotype turned up a few times. Relative to the germline gene, one junction end is altered; a read error may explain this. The V and J genes are TRBV7-7 and TRBJ1-4; weak D call: TRBD1 (6 bases). CDR1 is SSHAT, CDR2 FNYEAQ, per germline (reference sequence). The CDR3 length is 16 residues. CDR3 sequence: CASSRLPTGSNEKLFF. CDR3 DNA: TGTGCTAGCAGCCGCCTCCCGACAGGCAGTAATGAAAAACTGTTTTTT.

The sample holds a few counts of this clonotype. The chain carries TRBV20-1 and TRBJ1-5; a weak D match, TRBD1 (6 bases). The CDR3 loop spans 16 amino acids. The germline V and J ends were trimmed by 4 bases and 4 bases, with 20 bases remaining between them. Germline-derived CDR1 and CDR2 are DFQATT and SNEGSKA (reference sequence). This chain's CDR3 is CSATSRGAFVNQPQHF. The CDR3 coding sequence is TGCAGTGCTACTTCGAGGGGGGCGTTTGTAAATCAGCCCCAGCATTTT.

This clonotype was seen ten or more times. The chain carries TRBV27 and TRBJ1-6, with D tentatively TRBD1 (5 bases). V was shortened by 10 bases and J by 6 bases, with 10 bases between the two germline ends. The germline CDR1 and CDR2 sequences are MNHEY and SMNVEV (reference sequence). The CDR3 consists of 12 residues. The CDR3 nucleotides are TGTGCCACCAGGGTACTTAATTCACCCCTCCACTTT. Amino acids: CATRVLNSPLHF.

This clonotype was counted many times. This chain joins TRBV6-2 or TRBV6-3 and TRBJ2-3; 10 nucleotides align to TRBD2. Germline CDR1 is MNHEY and CDR2 is SVGEGT. V lost 4 bases to trimming and J lost 0 bases; unmatched junction nucleotides: 4. The CDR3 runs to 16 residues. The CDR3 DNA follows: TGTGCCAGCAGTTTTCAGCGGGGGGGTAGCACAGATACGCAGTATTTT. Encoded protein: CASSFQRGGSTDTQYF.

The chain recombines TRBV9 with TRBJ2-4; D not certain. This CDR3 spans 16 amino acids. Trimming removed 0 bases at V and 0 bases at J, with 10 bases between. Germline V CDR1 and CDR2: SGDLS, YYNGEE. The CDR3 region is CASSVGLTLAKNIQYF. In DNA form, the CDR3 reads TGTGCCAGCAGCGTAGGTCTGACATTAGCCAAAAACATTCAGTACTTC.

A word on this clonotype: The junction departs from germline at one end; a sequencing error may be responsible. J is TRBJ2-2 and V is TRBV12-3 or TRBV12-4; TRBD2 might be the D (6 bases). The CDR3 length is 15 residues. CDR3 DNA sequence: TGTGCTAGCAGTGGGACCGGGACTCAGACCGGGGAGCTGTTTTTT. Residues: CASSGTGTQTGELFF.

J is TRBJ1-5 and V is TRBV6-2 or TRBV6-3; D is unresolved. The CDR3 sequence is 13 residues long. CDR1 is MNHEY, CDR2 SVGEGT, per germline. With 0 bases removed from V and 3 bases from J, the gap between germline ends came to 3 bases. The CDR3: CASSYSINQPQHF. The CDR3 DNA follows: TGTGCCAGCAGTTACTCGATCAATCAGCCCCAGCATTTT.

This clonotype was seen many times. This chain links TRBV20-1 with TRBJ2-2; D might be TRBD2 (5 bases). The CDR3 has 14 amino acids. Germline CDR1 and CDR2: DFQATT and SNEGSKA (reference sequence). For the CDR3, the DNA is TGCAGCTCAAAAGCCGGGACGAACACCGGGGAGCTGTTTTTT. Translated: CSSKAGTNTGELFF.

This clonotype has only a few counts. The V call is TRBV2, the J call TRBJ2-5, with D possibly being TRBD1 or TRBD2 (5 bases each). The CDR3 spans 15 residues. V was shortened by 4 bases and J by 2 bases, with 14 bases between the two germline ends. The germline CDR1 and CDR2 sequences are SNHLY and FYNNEI. CDR3 sequence (DNA): TGTGCCAGCAGTGTTCCCCCGGGACGGCAAGAGACCCAGTACTTC. Its protein is CASSVPPGRQETQYF.

This clonotype has only a few counts. This chain connects TRBV7-9 to TRBJ2-1; 13 nucleotides line up with TRBD2. Germline lookup yields CDR1 SEHNR and CDR2 FQNEAQ (reference sequence). CDR3 length: 16 residues. The trim removed 5 bases at V and 7 bases at J, leaving 8 bases unmatched. The CDR3 region is CASSLTSGGSSNEQFF. Written as DNA, the CDR3 is TGTGCCAGCAGCCTGACTAGCGGGGGGTCTTCAAATGAGCAGTTCTTC.

The table lists this clonotype with a few counts. The chain joins TRBV3-1 to TRBJ2-3, with 8 bases identical to TRBD2. The CDR3 length is 17 residues. The J segment lost 1 base and the V segment lost 2 bases, leaving 8 bases of the junction unmatched. Germline CDR1 reads LGHDT; CDR2 reads YNNKEL (reference sequence). In DNA form, the CDR3 reads TGTGCCAGCAGCCAAACCGTTCCCGGGGGGGGCACAGATACGCAGTATTTT. Amino acids: CASSQTVPGGGTDTQYF.

The chain joins TRBV18 to TRBJ1-1; D might be TRBD1 (5 bases). Trimming took 3 bases from V and 1 from J, leaving 12 bases between them. This CDR3 region has 15 residues. In germline, CDR1 is KGHSH, CDR2 LQKENI. The CDR3: CASSPIRAENTEAFF. The CDR3 bases are TGTGCCAGCTCACCCATCAGGGCAGAGAACACTGAAGCTTTCTTT. The full variable domain, its missing parts supplied by reference TRBV18 and TRBJ1-1, is NAGVMQNPRHLVRRRGQEARLRCSPMKGHSHVYWYRQLPEEGLKFMVYLQKENIIDESGMPKERFSAEFPKEGPSILRIQQVVRGDSAAYFCASSPIRAENTEAFFGQGTRLTVV.

This clonotype was detected many times. Here the CDR3 DNA reads TGTGCCAGCAGTTACGGGGTCCGCTATGGCTACACCTTC. This sequence encodes CASSYGVRYGYTF. J is TRBJ1-2 and V is TRBV28; D remains ambiguous. This CDR3 contains 13 residues. CDR1 and CDR2 from the germline V gene are MDHEN and SYDVKM. Trimming took off 4 bases at V and 4 bases at J, with 10 bases between the two ends.

The table lists this clonotype with many counts. This sequence joins TRBV25-1 and TRBJ2-7; 10 nucleotides line up with TRBD1. Germline V gene data show CDR1 as MGHDK and CDR2 as SYGVNS. V shed 7 bases and J 3 bases; nucleotides not matched to a gene: 6. The CDR3 consists of 14 residues. CDR3 protein: CASKPGQGFYEQYF. DNA for the CDR3: TGTGCCAGCAAGCCGGGACAGGGGTTCTACGAGCAGTACTTC.

This chain connects TRBV7-6 to TRBJ2-5; perhaps TRBD1 as D (5 bases). The CDR3 totals 14 residues. Trimming shortened V by 5 bases and J by 2 bases, and 12 bases separated the two germline ends. Germline V gives CDR1 SGHVS, CDR2 FNYEAQ. The chain's CDR3 is CASSPETEQETQYF. DNA for the CDR3: TGTGCCAGCAGCCCAGAGACAGAACAAGAGACCCAGTACTTC.

The rearrangement uses TRBV6-4 and TRBJ2-3, with a tentative D call TRBD1 (6 bases). The CDR3 has 14 residues. The germline V gene has CDR1 MRHNA and CDR2 SNTAGT. Deletions cut 2 bases from V and 1 base from J, with 7 bases between. CDR3 in DNA: TGTGCCAGCAGTGACGCAGGGGGCACAGATACGCAGTATTTT. Translating it yields CASSDAGGTDTQYF.

This clonotype came up a few times. The V and J genes are TRBV7-9 and TRBJ1-1; 9 bases match TRBD1. Germline assignment: CDR1 SEHNR and CDR2 FQNEAQ (reference sequence). The length of the CDR3 is 16 residues. The V segment lost 5 bases and the J segment 3 bases; nucleotides outside the gene matches: 10. CDR3 loop: CASSETGGGVYTEAFF. CDR3 bases: TGTGCCAGCAGCGAAACAGGGGGCGGTGTTTACACTGAAGCTTTCTTT.

This clonotype was seen a handful of times. This chain uses TRBV12-3 or TRBV12-4 with TRBJ2-7; 11 bases line up with TRBD2. Trimming took 6 bases from V and 10 from J; bases not matched to a gene: 11. The CDR3 is made up of 14 amino acids. The CDR3 coding sequence is TGTGCCAGCAGCCGACCGACTAGCGGGGAGTTTCAGTACTTC. As protein: CASSRPTSGEFQYF.

This clonotype has a count of ten or more. The chain carries TRBV28 and TRBJ2-7; TRBD2 matches 9 bases. After removal of 10 bases from V and 0 bases from J, the junction contained 10 bases not matched to a gene. The CDR3 runs 15 residues. The germline V gene encodes CDR1 MDHEN and CDR2 SYDVKM. CDR3 sequence reads: CATTGRGGSSYEQYF. The CDR3, as DNA: TGTGCCACCACCGGGCGGGGGGGGAGCTCCTACGAGCAGTACTTC.

This clonotype was seen more than once but under ten times. The rearrangement uses TRBV12-3 or TRBV12-4 and TRBJ2-5; D remains ambiguous. Trimming stripped 3 bases from V and 3 bases from J, with 5 bases between. This CDR3 region has 12 residues. CDR3 sequence: CASSLWEETQYF. The CDR3 DNA is TGTGCCAGCAGTTTGTGGGAAGAGACCCAGTACTTC.

This clonotype has a count of ten or more. V usage is TRBV10-3 and J usage is TRBJ1-5; D ambiguous. V lost 4 bases and J lost 0, with 10 bases in between. Germline V CDR1 and CDR2: ENHRY, SYGVKD. The CDR3 length is 15 residues. CDR3 sequence (DNA): TGTGCCATCAGTGCAGGAGACGCTAGCAATCAGCCCCAGCATTTT. This gives the protein CAISAGDASNQPQHF.

This clonotype was observed at least ten times. The J gene is TRBJ2-3, the V gene TRBV24-1; no clear D. Trimming stripped 1 base from V and 1 base from J, with 11 bases between. Germline V lookup: CDR1 KGHDR, CDR2 SFDVKD. The CDR3 runs to 16 residues. The CDR3 bases are TGTGCCACCAGTGATTTCGATTTTGGGCGCACAGATACGCAGTATTTT. Its protein is CATSDFDFGRTDTQYF.

This clonotype has a count of ten or more. V usage is TRBV29-1 and J usage is TRBJ2-7; D remains unclear. This CDR3 contains 11 residues. Germline V gene sequence: CDR1 SQVTM, CDR2 ANQGSEA. Deletions cut 7 bases from V and 7 bases from J, with 14 bases between. The CDR3 DNA is TGCAGCGGAGGAGACGATTGGGAGCAGTACTTC. The encoded protein is CSGGDDWEQYF.

The chain joins TRBV7-6 to TRBJ2-1; D tentatively fits TRBD1 or TRBD2 (5 bases each). Trimming took off 5 bases at V and 4 bases at J, with 21 bases between the two ends. This CDR3 region has 17 residues. CDR1 is SGHVS and CDR2 is FNYEAQ in the germline V gene. CDR3 loop: CASSISGTVVFYNEQFF. The CDR3 DNA is TGTGCCAGCAGCATATCCGGGACGGTGGTATTTTACAATGAGCAGTTCTTC.